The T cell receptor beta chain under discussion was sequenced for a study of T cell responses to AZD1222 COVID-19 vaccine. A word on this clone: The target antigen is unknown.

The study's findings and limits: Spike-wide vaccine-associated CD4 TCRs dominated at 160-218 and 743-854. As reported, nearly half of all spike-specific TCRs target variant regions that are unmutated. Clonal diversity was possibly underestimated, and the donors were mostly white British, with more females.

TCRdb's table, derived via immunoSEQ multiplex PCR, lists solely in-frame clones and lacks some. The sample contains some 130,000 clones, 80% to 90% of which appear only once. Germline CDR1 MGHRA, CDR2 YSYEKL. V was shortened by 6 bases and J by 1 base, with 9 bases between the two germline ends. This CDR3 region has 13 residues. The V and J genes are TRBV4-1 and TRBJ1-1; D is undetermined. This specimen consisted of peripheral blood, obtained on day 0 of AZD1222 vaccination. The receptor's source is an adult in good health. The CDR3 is CASRGEGNTEAFF. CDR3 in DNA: TGCGCCAGCAGGGGAGAAGGGAACACTGAAGCTTTCTTT.